The next 27 T cell receptor beta chains were all read from a single sample in a study of cytomegalovirus exposure and HLA in healthy donors. The PCR made use of 60 Vbeta and 13 Jbeta primers. This table comes from immunoSEQ multiplex PCR, and its TCRdb copy is limited to in-frame clones, with some not included. This sample yields some 140,000 clones, of which 64% are seen a single time; 2% to 3% belongs to the top ten. Sequenced input: PBMCs. The receptors were sampled from a woman aged 40 to 49 in good health and CMV-seronegative.

This clone appeared a few times. The rearrangement uses TRBV6-5 and TRBJ2-2; 10 bases line up with TRBD1. CDR1 and CDR2 from the germline V gene are MNHEY and SVGAGI. Unmatched junction bases numbered 2, after V lost 0 bases and J lost 4 bases. This CDR3 region has 16 residues. The CDR3 nucleotides read TGTGCCAGCAGTTACTCTAGGACAGGGGGCACCGGGGAGCTGTTTTTT. The encoded protein is CASSYSRTGGTGELFF.

The chain links TRBV7-2 to TRBJ1-2, with a weak D call TRBD1 (6 bases). Trimming took 2 bases from V and 4 from J, leaving 23 bases between them. The length of the CDR3 is 18 residues. Germline V gene data show CDR1 as SGHTA and CDR2 as FQGNSA. The CDR3 bases are TGTGCCAGCAGCTTACGCTCCCTGGGGGCCAGGGGAATCTATGGCTACACCTTC. Translation: CASSLRSLGARGIYGYTF. The full variable domain, rest sourced from reference TRBV7-2 and TRBJ1-2, is GAGVSQSPSNKVTEKGKDVELRCDPISGHTALYWYRQSLGQGLEFLIYFQGNSAPDKSGLPSDRFSAERTGGSVSTLTIQRTQQEDSAVYLCASSLRSLGARGIYGYTFGSGTRLTVV.

The chain uses TRBV6-5 and TRBJ2-6; the D gene is possibly TRBD1 (6 bases). The germline CDR1 and CDR2 sequences are MNHEY and SVGAGI. CDR3 length equals 16 residues. V lost 1 base and J lost 4, with 11 bases in between. In nucleotides, the CDR3 is TGTGCCAGCAGTTACTTCCTCGGGACAGGGGCCAACGTCCTGACTTTC. Translation: CASSYFLGTGANVLTF.

The count of this clone is one. V gene TRBV7-2 combines with J gene TRBJ1-5, with D possibly being TRBD1 (6 bases). V gave up 6 bases and J gave up 3 bases, with 12 bases separating them. This CDR3 is 14 amino acids long. CDR1 is SGHTA, CDR2 FQGNSA, per germline. Written as DNA, the CDR3 is TGTGCCAGCAGAGGGGGACCTCTCAATCAGCCCCAGCATTTT. Protein product: CASRGGPLNQPQHF.

This rearrangement joins TRBV6-5 to TRBJ2-5; 8 nucleotides line up with TRBD2. The CDR3 loop spans 15 amino acids. Trimming cost V 5 bases and J 4 bases; bases outside gene matches: 9. Germline V lookup: CDR1 MNHEY, CDR2 SVGAGI. CDR3 sequence reads: CASSPGGARGETQYF. The CDR3 nucleotides read TGTGCCAGCAGTCCCGGGGGGGCCCGGGGAGAGACCCAGTACTTC.

CDR3 nucleotides: TGTGCCAGTTGGACAGCAGGCAATCAGCCCCAGCATTTT. As protein: CASWTAGNQPQHF. The J gene is TRBJ1-5, the V gene TRBV6-1, with a possible D match to TRBD1 (6 bases). Trimming removed 9 bases at V and 2 bases at J, with 11 bases between. The CDR3 covers 13 residues. Per the germline V gene, CDR1 is MNHNS and CDR2 is SASEGT.

J is TRBJ1-2 and V is TRBV5-1, with D perhaps TRBD1 (5 bases). Trimming took 4 bases from V and 10 from J, leaving 14 bases between them. Germline assignment: CDR1 SGHRS and CDR2 YFSETQ. The CDR3 length is 12 residues. CDR3 nucleotide sequence: TGCGCCAGCAGCATATCCGGGACTGCCTACACCTTC. Translation gives CASSISGTAYTF.

This chain joins TRBV7-8 and TRBJ1-2; 7 bases align to TRBD1. V dropped 5 bases and J dropped 2; count of bases not matched to a gene: 11. The length of the CDR3 is 16 residues. CDR1 SGHVS and CDR2 FQNEAQ come from the germline V gene. CDR3 sequence (DNA): TGTGCCAGCAGCCCAGGGGGACTGGGGCTAAACTATGGCTACACCTTC. Its protein product is CASSPGGLGLNYGYTF. Complete variable domain (other parts from reference TRBV7-8 and TRBJ1-2): GAGVSQSPRYKVAKRGQDVALRCDPISGHVSLFWYQQALGQGPEFLTYFQNEAQLDKSGLPSDRFFAERPEGSVSTLKIQRTQQEDSAVYLCASSPGGLGLNYGYTFGSGTRLTVV.

The sample holds one count of this clone. The J gene is TRBJ1-1, the V gene TRBV7-3, with TRBD1 matching 7 bases. From germline, CDR1 is SGHTA and CDR2 FQGTGA. J gave up 7 bases and V 5 bases, and 16 bases lay outside the gene matches. This CDR3 is 16 amino acids long. The CDR3 reads CASSGEEGPRGVEAFF. In DNA, the CDR3 is TGTGCCAGCAGCGGGGAGGAGGGACCCAGGGGGGTTGAAGCTTTCTTT.

This sequence joins TRBV29-1 and TRBJ1-5, with TRBD1 matching 9 bases. V lost 4 bases, J lost 9 bases, and 13 bases stayed unmatched. Germline V gene data show CDR1 as SQVTM and CDR2 as ANQGSEA. The length of the CDR3 is 15 residues. DNA of the CDR3: TGCAGCGTTGTCTTCGGGACAGGGAATTACGGGCCCCAGCATTTT. Protein sequence: CSVVFGTGNYGPQHF.

The chain combines TRBV19 with TRBJ2-2, with D unresolved. Germline CDR1 is LNHDA and CDR2 is SQIVND (reference sequence). V lost 9 bases, J lost 3 bases, and 14 bases lay in between. The length of the CDR3 is 14 residues. CDR3: CASASDFYTGELFF. DNA of the CDR3: TGTGCCAGCGCCTCCGACTTCTACACCGGGGAGCTGTTTTTT.

CDR3 nucleotides: TGTGCCAGCAGCTTAGGGACAGTCAATAATTCACCCCTCCACTTT. Protein sequence: CASSLGTVNNSPLHF. The V call is TRBV11-2, the J call TRBJ1-6; perhaps TRBD1 as D (6 bases). CDR1 and CDR2 (germline): SGHAT, FQNNGV. CDR3 length: 15 amino acids. Trimming removed 1 base from V and 5 bases from J, with 9 bases in between. The whole variable domain, filled in from reference TRBV11-2 and TRBJ1-6, reads EAGVAQSPRYKIIEKRQSVAFWCNPISGHATLYWYQQILGQGPKLLIQFQNNGVVDDSQLPKDRFSAERLKGVDSTLKIQPAKLEDSAVYLCASSLGTVNNSPLHFGNGTRLTVT.

The chain couples TRBV30 to TRBJ2-3, with 8 bases identical to TRBD2. The length of the CDR3 is 14 residues. Germline values: CDR1 GTSNPN, CDR2 SVGIG (reference sequence). After removal of 2 bases from V and 5 bases from J, the junction contained 6 bases not matched to a gene. This CDR3 reads CAWSPRGAGDTQYF. The CDR3 DNA reads TGTGCCTGGAGTCCGCGGGGGGCGGGAGATACGCAGTATTTT. Full variable domain (missing parts from reference TRBV30 and TRBJ2-3): SQTIHQWPATLVQPVGSPLSLECTVEGTSNPNLYWYRQAAGRGLQLLFYSVGIGQISSEVPQNLSASRPQDRQFILSSKKLLLSDSGFYLCAWSPRGAGDTQYFGPGTRLTVL.

V is TRBV30 and J is TRBJ1-1; 9 bases fit TRBD1. Trimming cost V 5 bases and J 5 bases; bases outside gene matches: 9. Germline assignment: CDR1 GTSNPN and CDR2 SVGIG (reference sequence). This CDR3 region has 14 residues. The CDR3 protein is CAWHRGLPGTEAFF. The CDR3 nucleotides read TGTGCCTGGCACAGGGGGCTCCCGGGGACTGAAGCTTTCTTT.

The chain uses TRBV7-2 and TRBJ2-7; possibly TRBD1 for D (5 bases). The V gene's germline CDR1 is SGHTA and CDR2 FQGNSA. Deletions cut 2 bases from V and 6 bases from J, with 14 bases between. The length of the CDR3 is 14 residues. CDR3 nucleotide sequence: TGTGCCAGCAGCTTAAATGGGCAGGGTAGCGAGCAGTACTTC. Translated, it gives CASSLNGQGSEQYF.

The chain joins TRBV30 to TRBJ2-5; 10 positions agree with TRBD2. There are 13 residues in the CDR3. J gave up 5 bases and V 2 bases, and 2 bases lay outside the gene matches. The germline V gene encodes CDR1 GTSNPN and CDR2 SVGIG (reference sequence). The CDR3 DNA follows: TGTGCCTGGAGTCCGACTAGCGGGGAGACCCAGTACTTC. Protein product: CAWSPTSGETQYF.

The gene calls are TRBV27 and TRBJ2-1, with 8 bases lining up with TRBD2. The V segment lost 3 bases and the J segment 7 bases; nucleotides outside the gene matches: 5. This CDR3 region has 14 residues. Looked up from germline, CDR1 is MNHEY and CDR2 is SMNVEV (reference sequence). CDR3 loop: CASSFQRGSNEQFF. In nucleotides, the CDR3 is TGTGCCAGCAGTTTCCAGCGGGGGTCAAATGAGCAGTTCTTC.

V and J are TRBV30 and TRBJ1-3, with TRBD1 as a possible D gene (5 bases). Germline values: CDR1 GTSNPN, CDR2 SVGIG (reference sequence). V dropped 0 bases and J dropped 2 bases, with 8 bases sitting between them. The CDR3 totals 14 residues. CDR3 in amino acids: CAWSVQAAGNTIYF. In DNA, the CDR3 is TGTGCCTGGAGTGTACAGGCTGCTGGAAACACCATATATTTT.

The rearrangement uses TRBV10-3 and TRBJ2-3; perhaps TRBD2 as D (6 bases). The CDR3 length is 16 residues. Germline V gives CDR1 ENHRY, CDR2 SYGVKD. Trimming left V 3 bases short and J 3 bases short, with 16 bases between. The CDR3 region is CAISEGRGRRTDTQYF. DNA of the CDR3: TGTGCCATCAGTGAAGGTCGGGGGAGGAGGACAGATACGCAGTATTTT.

V and J are TRBV10-3 and TRBJ2-2, with no clear D. Germline V lookup: CDR1 ENHRY, CDR2 SYGVKD. Between the trimmed V and J ends, which lost 0 bases and 6 bases, there was a span of 5 bases. The CDR3 runs to 13 residues. This chain's CDR3 is CAISESQSGELFF. CDR3 DNA: TGTGCCATCAGTGAGTCCCAGTCCGGGGAGCTGTTTTTT.

The rearrangement uses TRBV6-5 and TRBJ1-2, with D possibly matching TRBD1 (5 bases). There are 14 residues in the CDR3. Germline V gene lookup returns CDR1 MNHEY and CDR2 SVGAGI. The V end lost 2 bases, the J end lost 7 bases, and 14 bases lay between the germline ends. CDR3 in amino acids: CASSYRTPQGGYTF. CDR3 nucleotide sequence: TGTGCCAGCAGTTACCGGACACCCCAGGGTGGCTACACCTTC.

The chain couples TRBV4-2 to TRBJ1-1; 10 nucleotides agree with TRBD1. CDR3 length: 17 amino acids. The V segment lost 4 bases and the J segment 0 bases; nucleotides outside the gene matches: 8. Germline values: CDR1 LGHNA, CDR2 YNFKEQ. CDR3 nucleotides: TGTGCCAGCAGCCCTCCAGACAGGGGGCAGGTGAACACTGAAGCTTTCTTT. Amino acids: CASSPPDRGQVNTEAFF.

The rearrangement links TRBV19 to TRBJ2-7, with TRBD2 matching over 7 bases. CDR3 length: 14 residues. V lost 3 bases and J lost 3; bases outside the gene matches: 5. Germline-derived CDR1 and CDR2 are LNHDA and SQIVND (reference sequence). The DNA of the CDR3 is TGTGCCAGTAGTATCGCGGGGGAAGGCTACGAGCAGTACTTC. Protein product: CASSIAGEGYEQYF.

The table lists this clone with a few counts. The J gene is TRBJ2-3, the V gene TRBV19; 8 nucleotides align to TRBD2. CDR1 and CDR2 from the germline V gene are LNHDA and SQIVND (reference sequence). The CDR3 totals 13 residues. V was clipped by 6 bases and J by 5 bases; unmatched bases: 4. The CDR3, as DNA: TGTGCCAGTAGCGGGACTAGAAAAGATACGCAGTATTTT. Amino acids: CASSGTRKDTQYF.

This sequence joins TRBV10-3 and TRBJ2-1; TRBD1 matches 7 bases. V lost 6 bases to trimming and J lost 6 bases; unmatched junction nucleotides: 2. CDR1 is ENHRY and CDR2 is SYGVKD in the germline V gene. This CDR3 has 12 amino acids. The CDR3 DNA follows: TGTGCCATCAGACAGGGGTCCAATGAGCAGTTCTTC. This encodes CAIRQGSNEQFF.

This chain links TRBV6-5 with TRBJ1-1; no definite D call. V dropped 0 bases and J dropped 0 bases, with 8 bases sitting between them. Germline V gives CDR1 MNHEY, CDR2 SVGAGI. The CDR3 is 15 amino acids. CDR3 sequence (DNA): TGTGCCAGCAGTTACTCCGCAGTTCTGAACACTGAAGCTTTCTTT. Protein sequence: CASSYSAVLNTEAFF.

This chain uses TRBV5-1 with TRBJ2-7; the match to TRBD1 covers 8 bases. There are 12 residues in the CDR3. J gave up 5 bases and V 4 bases, and 2 bases lay outside the gene matches. In germline, CDR1 is SGHRS, CDR2 YFSETQ. CDR3: CASSTTGDEQYF. CDR3 nucleotides: TGCGCCAGCAGCACGACAGGGGACGAGCAGTACTTC.